This T cell receptor (beta chain) was obtained from a study of shared clonotypes between healthy human individuals. Turning to the study itself: Each donor's CD4 naive and CD4 memory cells filled three plates apiece, CD8 naive two, and CD8 memory one.

Researchers divided each subset's genomic DNA evenly across several immunoSEQ plates. Assay used: immunoSEQ multiplex PCR; TCRdb lists only in-frame clones, some missing. The sample holds around 1,900,000 clones, around 93% seen once. The germline V and J ends were trimmed by 2 bases and 1 base, with 8 bases remaining between them. CDR1 and CDR2 (germline): SGHTA, FQGNSA. The CDR3 length is 14 residues. This clone was counted a single time. Naive CD8 cells lacked CD45RO, underwent positive selection for CCR7 and left out terminally differentiated effector memory CD45RA+ cells. The chain employs TRBV7-2 and TRBJ1-1; no clear D. Material for sequencing was naive CD8+ T cells from PBMCs. This TCR was sampled from a man between 18 and 29 years old in good health. Some clones in this sample may be carry-over from other donors' samples. The CDR3 here is CASSLLTRNTEAFF. In nucleotides, the CDR3 is TGTGCCAGCAGCTTACTTACTAGGAACACTGAAGCTTTCTTT. The full variable domain, completed using reference TRBV7-2 and TRBJ1-1, is GAGVSQSPSNKVTEKGKDVELRCDPISGHTALYWYRQSLGQGLEFLIYFQGNSAPDKSGLPSDRFSAERTGGSVSTLTIQRTQQEDSAVYLCASSLLTRNTEAFFGQGTRLTVV.